This is a list of T cell receptor beta chains from one sample in a study of shared clonotypes between healthy human individuals. Libraries were prepared by immunoSEQ multiplex PCR; TCRdb keeps only in-frame clonotypes and omits some of them. This sample yields more than 2 million clones, of which over 85% are seen a single time; less than 2% belongs to the top ten. Sequencing was done on a sample of naive CD8+ T cells from PBMCs. The origin of the receptors is a man aged 18 to 35 in good health. Some clones in this sample may be carry-over from other donors' samples. Both conserved end residues are trimmed from each CDR3.

>TRBV27|TRBJ1-1
ASSLGQEAF
>TRBV9|TRBJ2-1
ASSVGASGAGNEQF
>TRBV9|TRBJ2-2
ASSGAAGELF
>TRBV13|TRBJ1-4
ASSLLGQGMEKLF
>TRBV4-1|TRBJ2-1
ASSQVSGVSSYNEQF
>TRBV7-9|TRBJ2-7
ASSTTSGSSYEQY
>TRBV7-9|TRBJ2-3
ASSRGDQLFSDTQY
>TRBV14|TRBJ2-1
ASSQKGQGDEQF
>TRBV15|TRBJ1-1
ATSSTPFEAF
>TRBV25-1|TRBJ1-1
ASTLRQGATTEAF
>TRBV2|TRBJ2-3
ASSAGTLGTDTQY
>TRBV7-9|TRBJ2-1
ASSKVRLAGVNEQF
>TRBV5-8|TRBJ1-4
ASSLGQGAANEKLF
>TRBV9|TRBJ1-3
ASSVGGSAFSGNTIY
>TRBV6-5|TRBJ1-5
ASRVRDPNQPQH
>TRBV5-1|TRBJ2-7
ASSFLGQGHYEQY
>TRBV6-5|TRBJ1-2
ASSSVDSREYYGYT
>TRBV27|TRBJ2-7
ASTPRGGVDVEQY
>TRBV25-1|TRBJ2-7
ASSESTGPDEQY
>TRBV10-2|TRBJ2-1
ASSESRGSGLAGESSYNEQF
>TRBV10-1|TRBJ2-5
ASSESGGGETQY
>TRBV11-2|TRBJ2-5
ASSARDPALETQY
>TRBV27|TRBJ2-2
ASSFTSHRPGELF
>TRBV27|TRBJ2-3
ASSYSGRAPIL
>TRBV7-2|TRBJ2-7
ASSPRQGSYEQY
>TRBV7-2|TRBJ2-1
ASSQPSDRFNYNEQF
>TRBV27|TRBJ2-7
ASSRGLAGHEQY
>TRBV2|TRBJ2-2
ASSPTLAGGPNTGELF
>TRBV19|TRBJ1-2
ASRYRVTDGYT
>TRBV4-1|TRBJ1-2
ASSHGGNYGYT
>TRBV6-6|TRBJ2-2
ASSMTGADTGELF
>TRBV11-2|TRBJ1-3
ASSLDGGYEWITGNTIY
>TRBV25-1|TRBJ2-1
ASSEWGDNPGHEQF
>TRBV4-3|TRBJ1-1
ASSQLTGTQNTEAF
>TRBV7-9|TRBJ2-7
ASSLAGQVSYEQY
>TRBV7-3|TRBJ1-1
ASSWTAENTEAF
>TRBV4-1|TRBJ2-1
ASSQGLAGGSSYNEQF
>TRBV10-2|TRBJ1-1
ASSVGAEAF
>TRBV7-8|TRBJ1-1
ASSEMTGLNTEAF
>TRBV30|TRBJ1-3
AWSVPGGIFSGNTIY
>TRBV2|TRBJ1-2
ATLVRGHGYT
>TRBV27|TRBJ2-3
ASSSRGDTQY
>TRBV7-3|TRBJ2-1
ASSGTGSPQNEQF
>TRBV13|TRBJ2-3
ASSSRLAGGPFSDTQY
>TRBV7-6|TRBJ2-7
ASSPGGRLAEI
>TRBV11-2|TRBJ1-1
ASSFYRGEAF
>TRBV27|TRBJ1-4
ASSLSSGVEKLF
>TRBV27|TRBJ1-1
ASRDRGANTEAF
>TRBV19|TRBJ2-7
ASSIDLRGIEQY
>TRBV6-6|TRBJ2-4
ASTPVGGGNIQY